This TCR beta chain was observed in a study of control samples from healthy donors and cancer patients. Here immunoSEQ multiplex PCR was the method, and the copy in TCRdb shows in-frame clones only, minus some. The data contain roughly 63,000 clones, 92% of them singletons. V was trimmed by 6 bases and J by 6 bases, leaving 15 bases between them. This CDR3 comprises 13 residues. The source is a middle-aged man with colorectal cancer. The V and J genes are TRBV12-3 or TRBV12-4 and TRBJ2-7, with D hard to call. Sequenced sample: PBMCs. The CDR3 region is CASSLQIVGEQYF. The CDR3 coding sequence is TGTGCCAGCAGCCTCCAGATCGTGGGCGAGCAGTACTTC.